This T cell receptor (beta chain) was identified during a study of Graves' ophthalmopathy and Graves' hyperthyroidism. Study-wide background: Stable hyperthyroidism meant no progression to ophthalmopathy within 18 months of follow-up. Study results and limitations: In predicting ophthalmopathy progression, the model reached over 70% sensitivity and 72% to 80% specificity.

RNA served as the template for amplifying TCR beta CDR3 regions. In the first round, RT-PCR was carried out with HTBI primers, and a multiplex PCR formed the second round. TCRdb reanalysed the multiplex PCR reads using MiXCR and keeps one entry per CDR3 protein. In the table there are over a million distinct CDR3 sequences, about two fifths of which are singletons. Eligible hyperthyroidism cases comprised new diagnoses of under 2 months' duration in individuals aged 18 to 65. Reliance was placed on clinical symptoms, serum thyroxine, TRAb, thyroid ultrasound and orbital computed tomography for diagnosis. This clonotype was counted ten times or more. Its antigen is unknown. What was sequenced was peripheral blood or thyroid tissue (not recorded which). This sequence originates from an adult man with Graves' hyperthyroidism.

The CDR3 nucleotides read TGTGCCAGCAGCCGATCCTTTACAGGTAGCCAGCCCCAGCATTTT. It translates to CASSRSFTGSQPQHF. The chain is built from TRBV2 and TRBJ1-5, with D possibly matching TRBD1 (5 bases). Germline V gene data show CDR1 as SNHLY and CDR2 as FYNNEI. With 6 bases removed from V and 7 bases from J, the gap between germline ends came to 19 bases. CDR3 length: 15 amino acids.